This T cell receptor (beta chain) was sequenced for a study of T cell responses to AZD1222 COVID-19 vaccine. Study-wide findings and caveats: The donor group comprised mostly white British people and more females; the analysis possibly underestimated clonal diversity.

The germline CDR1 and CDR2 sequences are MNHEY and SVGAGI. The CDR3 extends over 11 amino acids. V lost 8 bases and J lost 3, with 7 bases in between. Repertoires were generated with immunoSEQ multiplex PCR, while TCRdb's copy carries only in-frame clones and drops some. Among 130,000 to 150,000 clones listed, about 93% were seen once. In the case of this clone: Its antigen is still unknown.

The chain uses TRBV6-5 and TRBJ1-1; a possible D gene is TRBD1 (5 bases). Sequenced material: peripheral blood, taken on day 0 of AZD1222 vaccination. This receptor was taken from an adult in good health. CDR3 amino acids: CASPGDTEAFF. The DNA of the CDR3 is TGTGCCAGCCCGGGGGACACTGAAGCTTTCTTT.